This TCR beta chain was sequenced for a study of blood T cell repertoires in COVID-19. The V gene's germline CDR1 is SEHNR and CDR2 FQNEAQ (reference sequence). CDR3 size: 14 residues. Trimming removed 5 bases at V and 4 bases at J, with 14 bases between. Sequencing was performed with immunoSEQ multiplex PCR; in TCRdb, only in-frame clones are kept and a portion is missing. The sample consists of fewer than 80,000 clones, about 87% of them appearing once. The specimen was peripheral blood. The rearrangement uses TRBV7-9 and TRBJ1-2; maybe TRBD1 (5 bases). The source is a man aged 70 or older with acute or convalescent COVID-19. Here the CDR3 reads CASSPSGVSYGYTF. CDR3 in DNA: TGTGCCAGCAGCCCATCGGGGGTATCCTATGGCTACACCTTC.